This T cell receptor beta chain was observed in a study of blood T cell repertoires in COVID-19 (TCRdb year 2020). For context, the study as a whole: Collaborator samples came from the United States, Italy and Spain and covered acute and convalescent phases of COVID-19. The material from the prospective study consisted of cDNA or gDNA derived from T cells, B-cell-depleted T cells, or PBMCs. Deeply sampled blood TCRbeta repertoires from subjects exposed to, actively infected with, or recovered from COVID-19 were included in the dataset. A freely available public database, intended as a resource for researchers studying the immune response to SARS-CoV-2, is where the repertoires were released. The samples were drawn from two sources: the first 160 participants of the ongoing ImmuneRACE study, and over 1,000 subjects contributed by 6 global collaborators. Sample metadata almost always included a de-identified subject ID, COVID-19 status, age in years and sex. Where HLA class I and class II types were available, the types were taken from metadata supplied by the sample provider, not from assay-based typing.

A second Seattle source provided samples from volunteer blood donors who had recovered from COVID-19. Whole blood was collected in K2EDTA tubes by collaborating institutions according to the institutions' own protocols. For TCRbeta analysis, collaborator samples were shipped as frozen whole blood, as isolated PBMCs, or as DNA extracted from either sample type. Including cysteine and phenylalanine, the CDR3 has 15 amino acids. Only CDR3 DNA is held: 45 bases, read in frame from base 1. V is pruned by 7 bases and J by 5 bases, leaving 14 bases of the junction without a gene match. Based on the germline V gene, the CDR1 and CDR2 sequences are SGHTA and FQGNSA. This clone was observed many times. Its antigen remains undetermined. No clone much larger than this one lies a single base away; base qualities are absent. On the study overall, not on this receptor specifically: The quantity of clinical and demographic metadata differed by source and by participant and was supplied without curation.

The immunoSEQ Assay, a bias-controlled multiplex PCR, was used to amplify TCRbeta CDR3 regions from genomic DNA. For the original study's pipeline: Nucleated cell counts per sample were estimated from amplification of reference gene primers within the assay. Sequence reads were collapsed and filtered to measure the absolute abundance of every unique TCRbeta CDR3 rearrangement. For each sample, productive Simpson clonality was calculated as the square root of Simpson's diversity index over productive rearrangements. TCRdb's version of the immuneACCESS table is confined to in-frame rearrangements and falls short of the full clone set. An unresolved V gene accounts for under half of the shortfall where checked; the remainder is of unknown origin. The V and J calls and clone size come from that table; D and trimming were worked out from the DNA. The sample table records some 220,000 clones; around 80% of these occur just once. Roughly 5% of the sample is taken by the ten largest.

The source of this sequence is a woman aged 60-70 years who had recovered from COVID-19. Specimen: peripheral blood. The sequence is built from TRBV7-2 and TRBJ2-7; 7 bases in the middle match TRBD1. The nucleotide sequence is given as TGTGCCAGCACTCTAGGGGGCCTCCCCCAGGACGAGCAGTACTTC. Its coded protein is CASTLGGLPQDEQYF.